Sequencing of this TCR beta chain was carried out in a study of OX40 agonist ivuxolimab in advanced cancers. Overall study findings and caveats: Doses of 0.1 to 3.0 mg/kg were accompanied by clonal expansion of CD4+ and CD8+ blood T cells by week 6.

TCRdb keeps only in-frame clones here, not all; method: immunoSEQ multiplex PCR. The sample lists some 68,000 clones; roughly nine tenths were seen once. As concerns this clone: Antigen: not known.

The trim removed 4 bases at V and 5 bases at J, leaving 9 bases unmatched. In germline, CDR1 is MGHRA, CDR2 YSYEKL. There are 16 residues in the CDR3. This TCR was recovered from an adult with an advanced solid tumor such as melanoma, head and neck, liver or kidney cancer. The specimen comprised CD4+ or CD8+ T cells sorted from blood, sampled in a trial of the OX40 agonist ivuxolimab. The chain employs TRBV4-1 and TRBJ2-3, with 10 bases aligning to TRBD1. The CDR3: CASSPFGTGVGDTQYF. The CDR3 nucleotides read TGCGCCAGCAGCCCTTTCGGGACAGGGGTCGGAGATACGCAGTATTTT.